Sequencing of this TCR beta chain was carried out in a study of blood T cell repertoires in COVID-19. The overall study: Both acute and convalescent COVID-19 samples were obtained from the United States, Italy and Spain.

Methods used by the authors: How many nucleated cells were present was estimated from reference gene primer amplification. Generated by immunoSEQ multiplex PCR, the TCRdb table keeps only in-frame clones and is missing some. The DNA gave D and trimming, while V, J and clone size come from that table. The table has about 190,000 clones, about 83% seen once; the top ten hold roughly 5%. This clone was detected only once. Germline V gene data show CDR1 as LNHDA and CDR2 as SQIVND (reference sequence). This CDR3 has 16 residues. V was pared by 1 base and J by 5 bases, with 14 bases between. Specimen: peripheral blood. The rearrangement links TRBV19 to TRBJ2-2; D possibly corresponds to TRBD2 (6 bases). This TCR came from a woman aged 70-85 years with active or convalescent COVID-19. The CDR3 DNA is TGTGCCAGTAGTATAGTTGGGATTGGAGGGACCGGGGAGCTGTTTTTT. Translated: CASSIVGIGGTGELFF.